This T cell receptor (beta chain) is drawn from a study of blood T cell repertoires in COVID-19. Study at large: The United States, Italy and Spain supplied acute and convalescent COVID-19 samples. From T cells, B-cell-depleted T cells, or PBMCs came the material, which was cDNA or gDNA.

It was during active infection that Seattle patients were enrolled and then longitudinally followed. Per the original methods: Amplification of reference gene primers was used by the study to estimate nucleated cell counts. Data came from immunoSEQ multiplex PCR; TCRdb stores just in-frame clones and leaves some out. That table furnishes V, J and clone size, whereas the DNA furnished D and trimming. The repertoire holds 300,000 to 350,000 clones, nearly 90% seen once, with around 0.97% in the top ten. Sequenced sample: peripheral blood. This TCR was sampled from a woman aged 40 to 50 with COVID-19, enrolled during active disease.

CDR3 in amino acids: CASSPRLGGGESYEQYF. The CDR3 nucleotides are TGTGCCAGCTCACCACGGTTGGGCGGGGGAGAATCCTACGAGCAGTACTTC. This sequence joins TRBV18 and TRBJ2-7, with 7 bases matching TRBD2. Germline V CDR1 and CDR2: KGHSH, LQKENI. The CDR3 runs to 17 residues. The V gene end was trimmed by 1 base and the J gene end by 1 base; junction bases not matched to a gene: 10.